This TCR beta chain was obtained from a study of T cells in Graves' hyperthyroidism and ophthalmopathy. Study-level points and caveats: The model identified upcoming ophthalmopathy a median about six months ahead of onset.

RNA transcripts gave rise to amplified TCR beta CDR3 regions. Using the HTBI primer set, a first-round RT-PCR was run on the TCR CDR3. TCRdb recomputed calls from the multiplex PCR reads with MiXCR, one row per CDR3 protein. Among more than 600,000 distinct CDR3 sequences listed, about a sixth were seen once. Looked up from germline, CDR1 is SGHRS and CDR2 is YFSETQ. The CDR3 runs to 13 residues. Trimming pared 0 bases from V and 8 bases from J, leaving 9 bases between. Researchers barred patients who had uncontrolled infection, other autoimmune disease, pregnancy or lactation. Each diagnosis was grounded in clinical symptoms, serum thyroxine and TRAb, thyroid ultrasound, and orbital computed tomography. From around 11 ml of fresh peripheral blood, PBMCs were isolated. This clonotype has more than one count but fewer than ten. Its matching antigen is unknown.

Sequencing was performed on blood. The chain employs TRBV5-1 and TRBJ2-1, with D possibly called TRBD1 or TRBD2 (6 bases each). This receptor was identified in a man between 18 and 35 years old with Graves' hyperthyroidism. The CDR3 DNA follows: TGCGCCAGCAGCTTGGCAGGGGAGGATGAGCAGTTCTTC. It encodes CASSLAGEDEQFF.